One and the same sample provided the 15 T cell receptor beta chains below, sequenced in a study of T cells of healthy individuals (dated by TCRdb to the late 2010s). Library prep was done by 5' RACE. The instrument given in TCRdb is Illumina MiSeq. TCRdb itself trimmed the public reads at Q25 with fastp, ran MiXCR and retained productive beta chains. Each CDR3 protein appears once, grouped with its most common genes and DNA. Within this sample are tens of thousands of distinct CDR3 sequences, with roughly 14% of them counted one time only. Jointly, the top ten make up 15% to 20% of the sample. These receptor sequences come from a human donor in good health.

This clonotype showed up many times. The chain carries TRBV7-2 and TRBJ2-4, with TRBD1 identical over 9 bases. Germline CDR1 and CDR2: SGHTA and FQGNSA. V shed 4 bases, J shed 7 bases, and the junction held 11 bases outside the gene matches. The CDR3 extends over 16 amino acids. CDR3 in amino acids: CASSSNPGTGRNIQYF. For the CDR3, the DNA is TGTGCCAGCAGCTCAAACCCCGGGACAGGGAGGAACATTCAGTACTTC.

In regard to this clonotype: This clone may be a read error of a much larger clone one base away. The chain has TRBV7-2 and TRBJ2-1; D possibly corresponds to TRBD2 (6 bases). Germline V gene sequence: CDR1 SGHTA, CDR2 FQGNSA. Trimming shortened V by 7 bases and J by 4 bases, and 23 bases separated the two germline ends. The CDR3 is 17 amino acids. The CDR3 DNA reads TGTGCCAGCACGAGGGAAGGAGCGGGCGGGTGGTACAATGAGCAGTTCTTC. Amino acids: CASTREGAGGWYNEQFF. Full variable domain (missing parts from reference TRBV7-2 and TRBJ2-1): GAGVSQSPSNKVTEKGKDVELRCDPISGHTALYWYRQSLGQGLEFLIYFQGNSAPDKSGLPSDRFSAERTGGSVSTLTIQRTQQEDSAVYLCASTREGAGGWYNEQFFGPGTRLTVL.

This clonotype was seen more than once but under ten times. This chain links TRBV7-2 with TRBJ1-1; possible D gene TRBD1, 5 bases. Trimming removed 1 base at V and 4 bases at J, with 10 bases between. This CDR3 contains 14 residues. Germline loops: CDR1 SGHTA, CDR2 FQGNSA. The CDR3 is CASSLVGQGTEAFF. DNA for the CDR3: TGTGCCAGCAGCTTAGTTGGGCAGGGCACTGAAGCTTTCTTT.

Ten or more counts support this clonotype. This rearrangement joins TRBV7-2 to TRBJ2-5, with D unclear. The CDR3 consists of 15 residues. The germline CDR1 and CDR2 sequences are SGHTA and FQGNSA. Trimming removed 1 base from V and 1 base from J, with 10 bases in between. The CDR3 region is CASSLGLSTQETQYF. DNA for the CDR3: TGTGCCAGCAGCTTAGGTTTGTCCACCCAAGAGACCCAGTACTTC.

Here the CDR3 DNA reads TGTGCCACCAGCAGGCTAGCGGGGGAGGATACGCAGTATTTT. Protein: CATSRLAGEDTQYF. The chain joins TRBV15 to TRBJ2-3, with TRBD2 matching over 10 bases. V lost 3 bases and J lost 6; bases outside the gene matches: 3. The CDR3 runs 14 residues. Per germline, CDR1 LNHNV and CDR2 YYDKDF (reference sequence).

This clonotype was picked up a small number of times. V gene TRBV29-1 combines with J gene TRBJ1-5, with D possibly matching TRBD1 (5 bases). V was trimmed by 5 bases and J by 5 bases, leaving 13 bases between them. There are 13 residues in the CDR3. The germline V gene encodes CDR1 SQVTM and CDR2 ANQGSEA. CDR3 DNA: TGCAGCGTTCAGGACACCAGTTATCAGCCCCAGCATTTT. Protein: CSVQDTSYQPQHF.

In this sample, this clonotype turned up a few times. J is TRBJ1-2 and V is TRBV11-2; D possibly corresponds to TRBD1 (5 bases). Per the germline V gene, CDR1 is SGHAT and CDR2 is FQNNGV. The CDR3 sequence is 11 residues long. Trimming took 6 bases from V and 7 from J, leaving 9 bases between them. Here the CDR3 DNA reads TGTGCCAGCAGTACAGGAGCTGGCTACACCTTC. Its translation: CASSTGAGYTF.

This clonotype was seen ten or more times. The V call is TRBV2, the J call TRBJ2-3, with D tentatively TRBD2 (7 bases). Trimming left V 8 bases short and J 2 bases short, with 14 bases between. The CDR3 totals 14 residues. Germline-derived CDR1 and CDR2 are SNHLY and FYNNEI. For the CDR3, the DNA is TGTGCCAGCCTTAGGGGGGGTACCACAGATACGCAGTATTTT. Translation gives CASLRGGTTDTQYF.

This rearrangement joins TRBV19 to TRBJ2-7, with a weak D call TRBD1 (6 bases). The CDR3 is 13 residues long. Trimming stripped 3 bases from V and 6 bases from J, with 12 bases between. Germline V gene sequence: CDR1 LNHDA, CDR2 SQIVND (reference sequence). DNA for the CDR3: TGTGCCAGTAGTATCCGGGACAACGGCGAGCAGTACTTC. This gives the protein CASSIRDNGEQYF. Together with reference TRBV19 and TRBJ2-7, the CDR3 gives the full variable domain: DGGITQSPKYLFRKEGQNVTLSCEQNLNHDAMYWYRQDPGQGLRLIYYSQIVNDFQKGDIAEGYSVSREKKESFPLTVTSAQKNPTAFYLCASSIRDNGEQYFGPGTRLTVT.

The rearrangement joins TRBV6-2 or TRBV6-3 to TRBJ1-1; D unresolved. Trimming cost V 4 bases and J 2 bases, with 14 bases left between them. The CDR3 runs to 15 residues. Germline V CDR1 and CDR2: MNHEY, SVGEGT. The chain's CDR3 is CASSSGQTRNTEAFF. The DNA for the CDR3 is TGTGCCAGCAGTTCGGGCCAGACCCGAAACACTGAAGCTTTCTTT.

This chain links TRBV5-1 with TRBJ2-2, with 10 bases lining up with TRBD1. V trimming: 2 bases; J trimming: 0 bases; junction bases outside the gene matches: 4. Germline CDR1 is SGHRS and CDR2 is YFSETQ. The CDR3 covers 17 residues. CDR3 region: CASSFGTGATNTGELFF. The DNA for the CDR3 is TGCGCCAGCAGCTTCGGGACAGGGGCTACGAACACCGGGGAGCTGTTTTTT.

As regards this clonotype: It may be a read error: a sequence one base away is much more abundant. The genes are TRBV12-5 and TRBJ2-3, with 11 bases identical to TRBD2. CDR1 and CDR2 (germline): LGHNT, FRNRAP. The CDR3 length is 17 residues. V was pared by 2 bases and J by 0 bases, with 4 bases of the junction left unmatched. Written as DNA, the CDR3 is TGTGCTAGTGGTTTGAGGACTAGCGGGCCTAGCACAGATACGCAGTATTTT. Amino acid sequence: CASGLRTSGPSTDTQYF.

This clonotype was found many times. The chain uses TRBV5-8 and TRBJ2-3; 11 bases fit TRBD2. CDR1 is SGHTS and CDR2 is YDEGEE in the germline V gene. V shed 5 bases, J shed 2 bases, and the junction held 10 bases outside the gene matches. The CDR3 is 17 amino acids. The CDR3 sequence is CASSIAGGPMTTDTQYF. Here the CDR3 DNA reads TGTGCCAGCAGTATAGCGGGGGGGCCTATGACCACAGATACGCAGTATTTT.

This clonotype has more than one count but fewer than ten. Written as DNA, the CDR3 is TGTGCCTCCGGGACTAGCGGAGTCTCCTACAATGAGCAGTTCTTC. It codes for CASGTSGVSYNEQFF. V gene TRBV10-3 combines with J gene TRBJ2-1; 11 bases are a match to TRBD2. Germline-derived CDR1 and CDR2 are ENHRY and SYGVKD. This CDR3 has 15 amino acids. V shed 11 bases, J shed 0 bases, and the junction held 6 bases outside the gene matches.

This clonotype has more than one count but fewer than ten. The chain has TRBV2 and TRBJ1-1; D remains ambiguous. Between the trimmed V and J ends, which lost 2 bases and 1 base, there was a span of 2 bases. The CDR3 consists of 12 residues. The germline V gene encodes CDR1 SNHLY and CDR2 FYNNEI. In DNA form, the CDR3 reads TGTGCCAGCAGTGAAACGAACACTGAAGCTTTCTTT. This sequence encodes CASSETNTEAFF.